Each of the 31 T cell receptor beta chains below was sequenced from the same sample in a study of OX40 agonist ivuxolimab in advanced cancers. Profiling relied on immunoSEQ multiplex PCR, and the TCRdb table lists in-frame clones only, not all of them. The top ten hold about 0.68% of the sample, which has around 62,000 clones, roughly 84% seen once. Here the sequenced sample was CD4+ or CD8+ T cells sorted from blood, taken in a trial of the OX40 agonist ivuxolimab. These receptor sequences come from an adult with an advanced solid tumor such as melanoma, head and neck, liver or kidney cancer.

The chain employs TRBV5-1 and TRBJ1-5; D possibly corresponds to TRBD1 (6 bases). Trimming pared 2 bases from V and 4 bases from J, leaving 13 bases between. Germline V gene data show CDR1 as SGHRS and CDR2 as YFSETQ. The CDR3 has 15 amino acids. This CDR3 reads CASSFGQQPNQPQHF. In DNA form, the CDR3 reads TGCGCCAGCAGCTTTGGACAGCAGCCAAATCAGCCCCAGCATTTT.

The chain combines TRBV14 with TRBJ2-1; possibly TRBD1 for D (5 bases). Germline loops: CDR1 SGHDN, CDR2 FVKESK. Trimming stripped 1 base from V and 4 bases from J, with 11 bases between. The CDR3 covers 15 residues. CDR3 nucleotide sequence: TGTGCCAGCAGCCAAGCGCCAGGGTGGTACAATGAGCAGTTCTTC. It encodes CASSQAPGWYNEQFF.

The J gene is TRBJ2-1, the V gene TRBV10-3, with D perhaps being TRBD1 or TRBD2 (5 bases each). There are 15 residues in the CDR3. Deletions cut 2 bases from V and 4 bases from J, with 12 bases between. Germline V gene sequence: CDR1 ENHRY, CDR2 SYGVKD. The CDR3 spells CAISEPTGPYNEQFF. The DNA for the CDR3 is TGTGCCATCAGTGAGCCTACGGGACCTTACAATGAGCAGTTCTTC.

V gene TRBV5-1 combines with J gene TRBJ1-1; perhaps TRBD1 as D (6 bases). Trimming removed 1 base from V and 4 bases from J, with 14 bases in between. Germline V gene data show CDR1 as SGHRS and CDR2 as YFSETQ. The CDR3 has 15 residues. CDR3 coding DNA: TGCGCCAGCAGCTTGCACCCGGGGGCGGGCACTGAAGCTTTCTTT. Amino acid sequence: CASSLHPGAGTEAFF.

This clone has a single count. The rearrangement links TRBV7-2 to TRBJ2-5; maybe TRBD2 (5 bases). The V end was cut by 4 bases, the J end by 9 bases, with 6 bases between. CDR1 and CDR2 (germline): SGHTA, FQGNSA. The CDR3 consists of 10 residues. CDR3 coding DNA: TGTGCCAGCAGCTCGAGGGCCCAGTACTTC. Translation gives CASSSRAQYF.

The CDR3 protein is CASSRTDNQPQHF. The DNA of the CDR3 is TGTGCCAGTAGTCGGACCGACAATCAGCCCCAGCATTTT. The chain combines TRBV19 with TRBJ1-5; D unclear. CDR1 and CDR2 (germline): LNHDA, SQIVND (reference sequence). The CDR3 is 13 residues long. Trimming cost V 5 bases and J 3 bases, with 8 bases left between them.

This clone occurred once. The genes are TRBV27 and TRBJ1-3, with 7 positions matching TRBD1. Germline V lookup: CDR1 MNHEY, CDR2 SMNVEV (reference sequence). The CDR3 totals 16 residues. Trimming took 5 bases from V and 4 from J; bases not matched to a gene: 11. The CDR3 here is CASSAQTGLRGNTIYF. In DNA form, the CDR3 reads TGTGCCAGCAGTGCCCAGACAGGGCTAAGGGGAAACACCATATATTTT.

V and J are TRBV5-4 and TRBJ1-2; D not resolved. This CDR3 region has 15 residues. Between the trimmed V and J ends, which lost 4 bases and 8 bases, there was a span of 21 bases. Germline V lookup: CDR1 SGHNT, CDR2 YYREEE (reference sequence). The CDR3: CASSPPLGRIIGYTF. The CDR3 bases are TGTGCCAGCAGCCCGCCTTTGGGGAGGATAATCGGCTACACCTTC.

The chain couples TRBV9 to TRBJ2-5; 14 bases are shared with TRBD2. The germline gives CDR1 SGDLS, CDR2 YYNGEE. V lost 0 bases to trimming and J lost 4 bases; unmatched junction nucleotides: 2. The length of the CDR3 is 16 residues. The CDR3 reads CASSVETSGGAETQYF. CDR3 DNA sequence: TGTGCCAGCAGCGTAGAGACTAGCGGGGGGGCAGAGACCCAGTACTTC.

CDR3 region: CASSGQGGGTEAFF. The CDR3 DNA sequence: TGTGCCAGCAGCGGACAGGGTGGGGGCACTGAAGCTTTCTTT. V usage is TRBV2 and J usage is TRBJ1-1, with 8 bases that match TRBD1. Germline CDR1 is SNHLY and CDR2 is FYNNEI. The CDR3 has 14 residues. With 6 bases clipped from V and 4 bases from J, the junction kept 7 bases outside the gene matches.

The rearrangement uses TRBV4-1 and TRBJ2-7, with 9 positions matching TRBD2. There are 16 residues in the CDR3. CDR1 MGHRA and CDR2 YSYEKL come from the germline V gene. After removal of 4 bases from V and 7 bases from J, the junction contained 14 bases not matched to a gene. The CDR3 nucleotides read TGCGCCAGCAGCCCCAACCCCGGGACTAGCCGGCGTGAGCAGTACTTC. Residues: CASSPNPGTSRREQYF.

The gene calls are TRBV7-8 and TRBJ2-7; maybe TRBD2 (5 bases). Germline CDR1 reads SGHVS; CDR2 reads FQNEAQ. This CDR3 has 13 amino acids. V lost 0 bases, J lost 6 bases, and 9 bases lay in between. In nucleotides, the CDR3 is TGTGCCAGCAGCTTAGCCGTAGCGCTCGAGCAGTACTTC. Its translation is CASSLAVALEQYF.

The genes are TRBV7-6 and TRBJ1-6, with D maybe TRBD1 (5 bases). The germline CDR1 and CDR2 sequences are SGHVS and FNYEAQ. Trimming removed 4 bases at V and 1 base at J, with 14 bases between. The CDR3 consists of 17 residues. The CDR3 coding sequence is TGTGCCAGCAGCTCCTCGGGGGAAGGGTCCTATAATTCACCCCTCCACTTT. As protein: CASSSSGEGSYNSPLHF. The whole variable domain, remainder taken from reference TRBV7-6 and TRBJ1-6, is GAGVSQSPRYKVTKRGQDVALRCDPISGHVSLYWYRQALGQGPEFLTYFNYEAQQDKSGLPNDRFSAERPEGSISTLTIQRTEQRDSAMYRCASSSSGEGSYNSPLHFGNGTRLTVT.

This chain connects TRBV5-1 to TRBJ2-7; D is perhaps TRBD1 (7 bases). Trimming left V 3 bases short and J 7 bases short, with 14 bases between. In germline, CDR1 is SGHRS, CDR2 YFSETQ. The CDR3 length is 13 residues. The CDR3 loop is CASSSGQAGEQYF. In nucleotides, the CDR3 is TGCGCCAGCAGCTCTGGACAGGCGGGGGAGCAGTACTTC.

The genes are TRBV5-4 and TRBJ2-7; the D is unclear. V lost 0 bases, J lost 0 bases, and 13 bases lay in between. The V gene's germline CDR1 is SGHNT and CDR2 YYREEE (reference sequence). This CDR3 is built from 16 residues. CDR3 protein: CASSLALGVSSYEQYF. In DNA form, the CDR3 reads TGTGCCAGCAGCTTGGCCTTGGGCGTGAGCTCCTACGAGCAGTACTTC.

This clone was detected a few times. The rearrangement links TRBV7-2 to TRBJ2-5; TRBD1 is a possible D gene (6 bases). The ends were cut back, 3 bases at V and 4 bases at J, with 12 bases in the middle. Germline V gene data show CDR1 as SGHTA and CDR2 as FQGNSA. CDR3 length: 14 residues. The CDR3 DNA reads as TGTGCCAGCAGCTTTTCCAGGGGTGGAGAGACCCAGTACTTC. Translation: CASSFSRGGETQYF.

This clone was detected once. The DNA of the CDR3 is TGTGCCAGCAGTTCCGCGACAGGGTCGGGACAGGCCAACGTCCTGACTTTC. This codes for CASSSATGSGQANVLTF. This chain links TRBV27 with TRBJ2-6; 7 bases fit TRBD1. The CDR3 runs to 17 residues. J lost 6 bases, V lost 4 bases, and 12 bases had no gene match. Germline-derived CDR1 and CDR2 are MNHEY and SMNVEV (reference sequence).

The V and J genes are TRBV18 and TRBJ1-4; D is unclear. The germline V gene encodes CDR1 KGHSH and CDR2 LQKENI. The CDR3 loop spans 15 amino acids. Trimming cost V 1 base and J 3 bases, with 9 bases left between them. CDR3 sequence: CASSPQRASNEKLFF. The CDR3 DNA sequence: TGTGCCAGCTCACCACAGAGGGCGTCTAATGAAAAACTGTTTTTT. Complete variable domain (other parts from reference TRBV18 and TRBJ1-4): NAGVMQNPRHLVRRRGQEARLRCSPMKGHSHVYWYRQLPEEGLKFMVYLQKENIIDESGMPKERFSAEFPKEGPSILRIQQVVRGDSAAYFCASSPQRASNEKLFFGSGTQLSVL.

The chain carries TRBV6-6 and TRBJ1-2; perhaps TRBD1 as D (5 bases). The ends were cut back, 4 bases at V and 6 bases at J, with 9 bases in the middle. The CDR3 contains 12 residues. CDR1 is MNHNY and CDR2 is SVGAGI in the germline V gene (reference sequence). The DNA for the CDR3 is TGTGCCAGCAGTTCTCAGGGAGATGGCTACACCTTC. Its translation: CASSSQGDGYTF.

As regards this clone: The same CDR3 can be traced to other DNA sequences in this sample. The V call is TRBV2, the J call TRBJ2-2; 7 bases line up with TRBD1. CDR3 size: 15 residues. V shed 6 bases and J 2 bases; nucleotides not matched to a gene: 6. Germline V gene lookup returns CDR1 SNHLY and CDR2 FYNNEI. The CDR3 sequence: CASRSGTANTGELFF. CDR3 nucleotides: TGTGCCAGCAGATCGGGGACAGCCAACACCGGGGAGCTGTTTTTT. Complete variable domain (other parts from reference TRBV2 and TRBJ2-2): EPEVTQTPSHQVTQMGQEVILRCVPISNHLYFYWYRQILGQKVEFLVSFYNNEISEKSEIFDDQFSVERPDGSNFTLKIRSTKLEDSAMYFCASRSGTANTGELFFGEGSRLTVL.

This chain joins TRBV13 and TRBJ1-1; weak D call: TRBD1 (6 bases). Germline CDR1 is PRHDT and CDR2 is FYEKMQ (reference sequence). V was pared by 2 bases and J by 4 bases, with 14 bases between. The CDR3 spans 15 residues. The CDR3 loop reads CASSLPQGRGTEAFF. CDR3 coding DNA: TGTGCCAGCAGCTTACCACAGGGACGCGGCACTGAAGCTTTCTTT.

This clone has a single count. This chain uses TRBV9 with TRBJ2-7; D is possibly TRBD2 (5 bases). The CDR3 has 14 residues. Germline values: CDR1 SGDLS, CDR2 YYNGEE. Trimming removed 0 bases at V and 7 bases at J, with 14 bases between. The CDR3: CASSVDYVPGEQYF. The CDR3 region has the DNA TGTGCCAGCAGCGTAGATTACGTTCCGGGGGAGCAGTACTTC.

This chain uses TRBV7-3 with TRBJ2-5, with D maybe TRBD2 (5 bases). Germline CDR1 reads SGHTA; CDR2 reads FQGTGA. The CDR3 length is 13 residues. Trimming took off 3 bases at V and 7 bases at J, with 12 bases between the two ends. For the CDR3, the DNA is TGTGCCAGCAGCTTTGGACGAGAGGGGACCCAGTACTTC. As protein: CASSFGREGTQYF.

The rearrangement links TRBV9 to TRBJ2-5; 14 nucleotides match TRBD2. The ends lost 4 bases at V and 4 bases at J; junction bases unmatched: 9. Germline-derived CDR1 and CDR2 are SGDLS and YYNGEE. The CDR3 contains 17 residues. The CDR3 DNA is TGTGCCAGCAGCCCCGTTCACGGGACTAGCGGGGGAGAGACCCAGTACTTC. It yields the protein CASSPVHGTSGGETQYF.

J is TRBJ1-1 and V is TRBV5-1; 10 bases match TRBD1. CDR3 size: 16 residues. Trimming at V came to 0 bases and at J to 6 bases, leaving 8 bases not matched to a gene. Germline V gives CDR1 SGHRS, CDR2 YFSETQ. CDR3 amino acids: CASSLADRGRTPEAFF. The CDR3 region has the DNA TGCGCCAGCAGCTTGGCTGACAGGGGGCGCACCCCTGAAGCTTTCTTT. The full variable domain, in which reference TRBV5-1 and TRBJ1-1 provide the parts outside the CDR3, is KAGVTQTPRYLIKTRGQQVTLSCSPISGHRSVSWYQQTPGQGLQFLFEYFSETQRNKGNFPGRFSGRQFSNSRSEMNVSTLELGDSALYLCASSLADRGRTPEAFFGQGTRLTVV.

The rearrangement uses TRBV28 and TRBJ1-1, with D maybe TRBD1 (6 bases). The V end lost 6 bases, the J end lost 0 bases, and 14 bases lay between the germline ends. The CDR3 has 15 residues. Germline V CDR1 and CDR2: MDHEN, SYDVKM. The CDR3 DNA follows: TGTGCCAGCAGCCTCAGGGGTATTGTGAACACTGAAGCTTTCTTT. Its protein is CASSLRGIVNTEAFF.

V gene TRBV7-9 combines with J gene TRBJ1-1; the match to TRBD1 covers 7 bases. CDR1 is SEHNR, CDR2 FQNEAQ, per germline (reference sequence). The CDR3 spans 14 residues. V gave up 2 bases and J gave up 2 bases; unmatched junction bases: 2. Here the CDR3 DNA reads TGTGCCAGCAGCTTAAGACAGGGTAACACTGAAGCTTTCTTT. This codes for CASSLRQGNTEAFF.

The chain links TRBV29-1 to TRBJ2-7, with D possibly TRBD1 on 5 matching bases. The CDR3 is 13 residues long. Germline CDR1 and CDR2: SQVTM and ANQGSEA. The V gene lost 4 bases and the J gene lost 2 bases, with 12 bases spanning the gap. The DNA for the CDR3 is TGCAGCGTTGGGGGCAGGTTAACCTACGAGCAGTACTTC. Protein product: CSVGGRLTYEQYF.

The gene calls are TRBV27 and TRBJ1-6; D is uncertain. Trimming removed 4 bases from V and 9 bases from J, with 7 bases in between. The CDR3 extends over 12 amino acids. Per germline, CDR1 MNHEY and CDR2 SMNVEV (reference sequence). The CDR3 loop is CASSYEGSPLHF. Here the CDR3 DNA reads TGTGCCAGCAGTTATGAAGGTTCACCCCTCCACTTT.

The CDR3 bases are TGTGCCAGCAGCTTAGGGGGTATTGGGGTCGCGAACTATGGCTACACCTTC. It specifies CASSLGGIGVANYGYTF. This sequence joins TRBV13 and TRBJ1-2; D gene unclear. Germline-derived CDR1 and CDR2 are PRHDT and FYEKMQ (reference sequence). V was cut by 0 bases and J by 2 bases, with 16 bases left in between. The CDR3 contains 17 residues.

The chain combines TRBV4-1 with TRBJ1-1; the D is unclear. The CDR3 sequence is 15 residues long. In germline, CDR1 is MGHRA, CDR2 YSYEKL. Trimming shortened V by 0 bases and J by 0 bases, and 8 bases separated the two germline ends. Here the CDR3 DNA reads TGCGCCAGCAGCCAAGATAACACCTTGAACACTGAAGCTTTCTTT. It translates to CASSQDNTLNTEAFF.